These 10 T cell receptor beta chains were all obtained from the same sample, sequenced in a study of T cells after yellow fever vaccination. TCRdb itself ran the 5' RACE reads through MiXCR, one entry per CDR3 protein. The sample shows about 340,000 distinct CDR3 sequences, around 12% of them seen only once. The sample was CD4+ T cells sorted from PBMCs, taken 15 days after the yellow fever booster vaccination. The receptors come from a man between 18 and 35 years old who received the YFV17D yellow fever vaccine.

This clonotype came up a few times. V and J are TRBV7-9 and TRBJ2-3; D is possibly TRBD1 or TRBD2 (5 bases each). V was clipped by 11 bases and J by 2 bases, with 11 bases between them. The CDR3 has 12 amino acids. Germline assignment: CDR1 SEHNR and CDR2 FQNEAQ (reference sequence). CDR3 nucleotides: TGTGCCGTATCCGGGGCCACAGATACGCAGTATTTT. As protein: CAVSGATDTQYF.

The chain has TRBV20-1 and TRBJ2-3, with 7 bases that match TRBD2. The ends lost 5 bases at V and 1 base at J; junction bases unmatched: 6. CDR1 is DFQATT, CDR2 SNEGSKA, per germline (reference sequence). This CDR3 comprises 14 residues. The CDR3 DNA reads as TGCAGTGCTCCCAACGCGGGGGGCACAGATACGCAGTATTTT. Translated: CSAPNAGGTDTQYF.

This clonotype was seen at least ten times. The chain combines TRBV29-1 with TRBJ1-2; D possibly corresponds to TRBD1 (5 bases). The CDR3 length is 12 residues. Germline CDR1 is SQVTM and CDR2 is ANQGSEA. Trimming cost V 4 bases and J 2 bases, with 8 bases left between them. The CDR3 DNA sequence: TGCAGCGTTGGACAGACGAACTATGGCTACACCTTC. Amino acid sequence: CSVGQTNYGYTF.

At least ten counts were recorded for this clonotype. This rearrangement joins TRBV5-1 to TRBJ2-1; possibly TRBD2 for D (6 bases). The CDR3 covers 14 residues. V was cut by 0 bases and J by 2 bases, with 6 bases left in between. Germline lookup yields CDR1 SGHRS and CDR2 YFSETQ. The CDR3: CASSLASAYNEQFF. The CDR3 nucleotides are TGCGCCAGCAGCTTGGCTAGCGCCTACAATGAGCAGTTCTTC.

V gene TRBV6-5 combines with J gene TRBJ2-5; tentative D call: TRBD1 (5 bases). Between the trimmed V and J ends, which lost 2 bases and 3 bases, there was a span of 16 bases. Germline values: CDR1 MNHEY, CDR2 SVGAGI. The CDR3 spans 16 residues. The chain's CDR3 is CASSYAAQGREETQYF. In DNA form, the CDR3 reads TGTGCCAGCAGTTACGCAGCTCAGGGTCGGGAAGAGACCCAGTACTTC.

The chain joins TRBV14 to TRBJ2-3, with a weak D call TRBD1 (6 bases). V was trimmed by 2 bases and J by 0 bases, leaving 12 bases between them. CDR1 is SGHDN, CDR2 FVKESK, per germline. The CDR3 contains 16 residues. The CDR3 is CASSQYYGTSTDTQYF. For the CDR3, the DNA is TGTGCCAGCAGCCAATATTACGGGACAAGCACAGATACGCAGTATTTT.

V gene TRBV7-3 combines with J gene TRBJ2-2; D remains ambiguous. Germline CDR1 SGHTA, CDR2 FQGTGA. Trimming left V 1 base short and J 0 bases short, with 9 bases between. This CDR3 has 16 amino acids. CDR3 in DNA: TGTGCCAGCAGCTTAATGGGGAACGCGAACACCGGGGAGCTGTTTTTT. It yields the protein CASSLMGNANTGELFF.

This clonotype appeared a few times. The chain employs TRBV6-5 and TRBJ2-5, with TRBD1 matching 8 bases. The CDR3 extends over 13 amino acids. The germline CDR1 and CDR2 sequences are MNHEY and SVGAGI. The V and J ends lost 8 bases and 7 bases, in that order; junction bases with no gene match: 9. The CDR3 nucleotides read TGTGCCAGCGCCCAGGGGGCGCCGGGGACCCAGTACTTC. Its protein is CASAQGAPGTQYF.

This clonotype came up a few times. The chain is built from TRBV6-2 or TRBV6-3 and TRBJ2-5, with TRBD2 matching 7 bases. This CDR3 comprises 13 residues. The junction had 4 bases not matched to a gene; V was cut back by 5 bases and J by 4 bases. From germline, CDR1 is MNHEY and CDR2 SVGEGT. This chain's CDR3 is CASSRTRIETQYF. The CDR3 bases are TGTGCCAGCAGTCGGACTAGGATAGAGACCCAGTACTTC.

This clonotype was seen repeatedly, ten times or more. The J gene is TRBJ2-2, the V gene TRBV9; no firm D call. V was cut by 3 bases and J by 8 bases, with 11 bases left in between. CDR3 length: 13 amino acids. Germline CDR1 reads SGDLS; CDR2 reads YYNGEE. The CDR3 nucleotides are TGTGCCAGCAGCGACTCCGGGCGAGGGGAGCTGTTTTTT. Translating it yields CASSDSGRGELFF.